The 5 T cell receptor beta chains below come from one sample, sequenced in a study of PD-1 blockade in classical Hodgkin lymphoma (TCRdb year 2020). Library creation used the immunoSEQ multiplex PCR assay. Held by TCRdb, this immuneACCESS table contains in-frame sequences only and omits some clones. Under half of the omission traces to an unresolved V gene where checked; the cause of the rest is unknown. For this sample there are some 60,000 clones; 75% to 90% appear just once. 15% of the sample rests with the top ten. The time point label corresponds to: cycle 1 day 1 (C1D1), immediately before nivolumab initiation. Relapse after autologous stem cell transplantation had occurred in all trial patients, and cohorts A, B and C were distinguished by prior brentuximab vedotin exposure. The sample consisted of peripheral blood mononuclear cells (PBMCs), taken at baseline. The receptors were sampled from a human donor with classical Hodgkin lymphoma.

The CDR3 DNA reads as TGCGCCAGCAGCCAAGGAGGGACACCGAACACTGAAGCTTTCTTT. It is translated as CASSQGGTPNTEAFF. The chain links TRBV4-1 to TRBJ1-1; D perhaps matches TRBD1 (6 bases). CDR3 length: 15 residues. Germline V gene sequence: CDR1 MGHRA, CDR2 YSYEKL. Trimming shortened V by 1 base and J by 1 base, and 10 bases separated the two germline ends.

The table lists this clone with a few counts. The rearrangement links TRBV18 to TRBJ2-5; D may be TRBD1 (5 bases). Germline lookup yields CDR1 KGHSH and CDR2 LQKENI. There are 14 residues in the CDR3. V was cut by 1 base and J by 3 bases, with 9 bases left in between. CDR3 nucleotides: TGTGCCAGCTCACCACGACCACAGGAAGAGACCCAGTACTTC. Amino acid sequence: CASSPRPQEETQYF.

The CDR3 loop reads CASSYTGSLSSYNSPLHF. The CDR3 DNA reads as TGTGCCAGTAGTTACACCGGATCCCTGAGCTCCTATAATTCACCCCTCCACTTT. J is TRBJ1-6 and V is TRBV19; D unresolved. Per germline, CDR1 LNHDA and CDR2 SQIVND (reference sequence). The CDR3 is 18 residues long. V was cut by 5 bases and J by 0 bases, with 17 bases left in between.

V gene TRBV10-3 combines with J gene TRBJ1-1; no firm D call. This CDR3 has 15 residues. The V gene's germline CDR1 is ENHRY and CDR2 SYGVKD. The ends were cut back, 0 bases at V and 0 bases at J, with 8 bases in the middle. For the CDR3, the DNA is TGTGCCATCAGTGAGTCGCCGGGGATGAACACTGAAGCTTTCTTT. It is translated as CAISESPGMNTEAFF.

The gene calls are TRBV6-1 and TRBJ2-7; D is undetermined. The germline V and J ends were trimmed by 6 bases and 0 bases, with 12 bases remaining between them. Germline V CDR1 and CDR2: MNHNS, SASEGT. The CDR3 covers 14 residues. CDR3 nucleotides: TGTGCCAGCAGACCCTCGGCCGGCTCCTACGAGCAGTACTTC. Its protein product is CASRPSAGSYEQYF.